Listed here are 25 T cell receptor beta chains from one sample, sequenced in a study of shared clonotypes between healthy human individuals. TCRdb keeps only in-frame clones here, not all; method: immunoSEQ multiplex PCR. Of over 100,000 clones listed, 68% are singletons. Source material: memory CD8+ T cells sorted from blood. Subset specified: CD45RO+ cells pooled with CCR7-negative TemRA cells. These receptors were obtained from a woman in her twenties or thirties in good health.

In its sample, this clone was seen many times. This chain connects TRBV6-6 to TRBJ2-5; D gene unclear. V was pared by 5 bases and J by 4 bases, with 5 bases between. Per germline, CDR1 MNHNY and CDR2 SVGAGI (reference sequence). The CDR3 has 11 residues. Here the CDR3 DNA reads TGTGCCAGCAGTCACGGAGAGACCCAGTACTTC. This sequence encodes CASSHGETQYF.

The chain links TRBV5-6 to TRBJ1-4; 8 nucleotides match TRBD1. The germline V gene encodes CDR1 SGHDT and CDR2 YYEEEE. Trimming cost V 0 bases and J 5 bases; bases outside gene matches: 6. The CDR3 is 16 amino acids. CDR3 protein: CASSLDRGRVNEKLFF. The CDR3 region has the DNA TGTGCCAGCAGCTTGGACAGGGGGAGAGTAAATGAAAAACTGTTTTTT. Supplemented by reference TRBV5-6 and TRBJ1-4, the full variable domain reads DAGVTQSPTHLIKTRGQQVTLRCSPKSGHDTVSWYQQALGQGPQFIFQYYEEEERQRGNFPDRFSGHQFPNYSSELNVNALLLGDSALYLCASSLDRGRVNEKLFFGSGTQLSVL.

J is TRBJ2-6 and V is TRBV5-4; D is unclear. Per germline, CDR1 SGHNT and CDR2 YYREEE (reference sequence). The V gene lost 3 bases and the J gene lost 0 bases, with 7 bases spanning the gap. This CDR3 has 15 amino acids. CDR3: CASSSLSSGANVLTF. CDR3 nucleotide sequence: TGTGCCAGCAGCTCGCTGTCCTCTGGGGCCAACGTCCTGACTTTC.

This clone was detected only once. Distinct nucleotide sequences in the sample also encode this CDR3. This sequence joins TRBV27 and TRBJ1-1; 7 nucleotides agree with TRBD1. This CDR3 is built from 13 residues. V dropped 8 bases and J dropped 4; count of bases not matched to a gene: 7. Germline V gene data show CDR1 as MNHEY and CDR2 as SMNVEV (reference sequence). The CDR3 reads CASSERGPTEAFF. DNA for the CDR3: TGTGCCAGCTCAGAAAGGGGGCCCACTGAAGCTTTCTTT.

In its sample, this clone was seen a few times. The rearrangement links TRBV5-1 to TRBJ2-7, with 12 positions matching TRBD2. The CDR3 spans 14 residues. Germline V gene lookup returns CDR1 SGHRS and CDR2 YFSETQ. With 7 bases clipped from V and 6 bases from J, the junction kept 8 bases outside the gene matches. The CDR3 is CASASGTSGLEQYF. For the CDR3, the DNA is TGCGCCAGCGCATCCGGGACTAGCGGGCTCGAGCAGTACTTC.

The chain has TRBV5-4 and TRBJ2-7; D not resolved. CDR3 size: 13 residues. V was shortened by 1 base and J by 3 bases, with 8 bases between the two germline ends. CDR1 is SGHNT and CDR2 is YYREEE in the germline V gene (reference sequence). The CDR3 loop reads CASSLMPDYEQYF. In DNA form, the CDR3 reads TGTGCCAGCAGCTTGATGCCTGACTACGAGCAGTACTTC.

The chain employs TRBV20-1 and TRBJ2-1; weak D call: TRBD2 (5 bases). The V end lost 7 bases, the J end lost 12 bases, and 13 bases lay between the germline ends. Germline values: CDR1 DFQATT, CDR2 SNEGSKA (reference sequence). The CDR3 loop spans 10 amino acids. The CDR3 sequence: CSVGLAWQFF. Written as DNA, the CDR3 is TGCAGTGTCGGCCTAGCCTGGCAGTTCTTC.

The genes are TRBV11-2 and TRBJ2-1; TRBD1 matches at 7 bases. The CDR3 loop spans 15 amino acids. Germline loops: CDR1 SGHAT, CDR2 FQNNGV. Trimming removed 2 bases from V and 1 base from J; junction bases left unmatched: 2. This chain's CDR3 is CASSLIQGSYNEQFF. CDR3 bases: TGTGCCAGCAGCTTAATACAGGGGTCCTACAATGAGCAGTTCTTC. The full variable domain, completed using reference TRBV11-2 and TRBJ2-1, is EAGVAQSPRYKIIEKRQSVAFWCNPISGHATLYWYQQILGQGPKLLIQFQNNGVVDDSQLPKDRFSAERLKGVDSTLKIQPAKLEDSAVYLCASSLIQGSYNEQFFGPGTRLTVL.

This clone has only a few counts. V and J are TRBV18 and TRBJ1-3; no definite D call. The CDR3 has 16 amino acids. The V gene's germline CDR1 is KGHSH and CDR2 LQKENI. Trimming removed 3 bases at V and 0 bases at J, with 12 bases between. In nucleotides, the CDR3 is TGTGCCAGCTCACCCCAGACGGATAGCTCTGGAAACACCATATATTTT. Its protein product is CASSPQTDSSGNTIYF.

This clone was seen only a few times. The J gene is TRBJ1-6, the V gene TRBV15; D might be TRBD1 (6 bases). V shed 3 bases and J shed 8 bases, with 20 bases lying between them. There are 17 residues in the CDR3. Germline V gene data show CDR1 as LNHNV and CDR2 as YYDKDF (reference sequence). The CDR3: CATSSRPGGASYSPLHF. The CDR3 coding sequence is TGTGCCACCAGCAGCCGACCCGGGGGGGCGAGTTATTCACCCCTCCACTTT.

The sample holds one count of this clone. CDR3 in amino acids: CSVYRQYGYTF. The CDR3 DNA sequence: TGCAGCGTATACAGGCAGTATGGCTACACCTTC. The chain carries TRBV29-1 and TRBJ1-2; D possibly corresponds to TRBD1 (5 bases). This CDR3 spans 11 amino acids. Germline assignment: CDR1 SQVTM and CDR2 ANQGSEA. Trimming left V 6 bases short and J 5 bases short, with 10 bases between.

The rearrangement links TRBV19 to TRBJ1-2, with 12 bases lining up with TRBD1. After removal of 4 bases from V and 2 bases from J, the junction contained 2 bases not matched to a gene. CDR1 and CDR2 from the germline V gene are LNHDA and SQIVND (reference sequence). The CDR3 spans 15 residues. This chain's CDR3 is CASSTGTGGNYGYTF. In DNA form, the CDR3 reads TGTGCCAGTAGTACCGGGACAGGGGGCAACTATGGCTACACCTTC.

Regarding this clone: Other DNA sequences from this sample encode an identical CDR3 as well. This sequence joins TRBV29-1 and TRBJ1-1, with D uncertain. The V gene lost 3 bases and the J gene lost 4 bases, with 6 bases spanning the gap. The CDR3 is 11 residues long. The germline CDR1 and CDR2 sequences are SQVTM and ANQGSEA. The CDR3 bases are TGCAGCGTTGATAGAGGCACTGAAGCTTTCTTT. Translated: CSVDRGTEAFF.

This sequence joins TRBV4-2 and TRBJ2-3; tentative D call: TRBD2 (5 bases). The CDR3 spans 16 residues. From germline, CDR1 is LGHNA and CDR2 YNFKEQ. Trimming took off 1 base at V and 2 bases at J, with 13 bases between the two ends. Written as DNA, the CDR3 is TGTGCCAGCAGCCAAGGGTTGGGAGAGGCCACAGATACGCAGTATTTT. This encodes CASSQGLGEATDTQYF.

This clone was seen a handful of times. Other nucleotide sequences in the sample specify the same CDR3. The rearrangement links TRBV9 to TRBJ1-1, with D tentatively TRBD1 (5 bases). The length of the CDR3 is 14 residues. The germline V and J ends were trimmed by 0 bases and 4 bases, with 10 bases remaining between them. Per germline, CDR1 SGDLS and CDR2 YYNGEE. The CDR3, as DNA: TGTGCCAGCAGCGTAGCTTGGGGGTCCACTGAAGCTTTCTTT. This codes for CASSVAWGSTEAFF.

The CDR3 region is CASSLARSYEQYF. CDR3 nucleotide sequence: TGTGCCAGCAGCTTGGCCAGGTCCTACGAGCAGTACTTC. This chain connects TRBV5-6 to TRBJ2-5; D is undetermined. TRBJ2-7 explains the end of the DNA better; the J call may be wrong. Germline assignment: CDR1 SGHDT and CDR2 YYEEEE. The CDR3 sequence is 13 residues long.

In its sample, this clone was seen many times. The V and J genes are TRBV4-2 and TRBJ1-1, with D uncertain. Trimming removed 1 base at V and 1 base at J, with 7 bases between. The V gene's germline CDR1 is LGHNA and CDR2 YNFKEQ. The CDR3 has 14 residues. The CDR3 region is CASSQVAENTEAFF. DNA of the CDR3: TGTGCCAGCAGCCAAGTTGCGGAGAACACTGAAGCTTTCTTT.

The chain has TRBV11-2 and TRBJ1-1; 7 bases fit TRBD1. V was pared by 4 bases and J by 6 bases, with 8 bases of the junction left unmatched. Germline CDR1 SGHAT, CDR2 FQNNGV. CDR3 length: 14 amino acids. The CDR3: CASSWGQTYPEAFF. The CDR3 nucleotides are TGTGCCAGCAGCTGGGGACAGACGTATCCTGAAGCTTTCTTT.

The genes are TRBV7-2 and TRBJ2-7, with TRBD2 as a possible D gene (6 bases). Germline V gives CDR1 SGHTA, CDR2 FQGNSA. The CDR3 covers 18 residues. V was pared by 5 bases and J by 0 bases, with 23 bases between. CDR3 nucleotide sequence: TGTGCCAGCAGCCACGGAGTGGTGGGCGGGATCCCCTCCTACGAGCAGTACTTC. This gives the protein CASSHGVVGGIPSYEQYF.

This chain connects TRBV25-1 to TRBJ2-2; D may be TRBD2 (6 bases). This CDR3 is 14 amino acids long. From germline, CDR1 is MGHDK and CDR2 SYGVNS. The V end was cut by 2 bases, the J end by 8 bases, with 12 bases between. The CDR3 sequence: CASSESGRRGELFF. As DNA, the CDR3 is TGTGCCAGCAGTGAAAGTGGGAGGCGGGGGGAGCTGTTTTTT. The whole variable domain, filled in from reference TRBV25-1 and TRBJ2-2, reads EADIYQTPRYLVIGTGKKITLECSQTMGHDKMYWYQQDPGMELHLIHYSYGVNSTEKGDLSSESTVSRIRTEHFPLTLESARPSHTSQYLCASSESGRRGELFFGEGSRLTVL.

V is TRBV13 and J is TRBJ2-7; D is uncertain. CDR1 and CDR2 (germline): PRHDT, FYEKMQ (reference sequence). Trimming left V 5 bases short and J 1 base short, with 6 bases between. The CDR3 totals 12 residues. DNA for the CDR3: TGTGCCAGCAGCCGCTTGTCCTACGAGCAGTACTTC. Translating it yields CASSRLSYEQYF.

The V gene is TRBV5-1, the J gene TRBJ2-1, with unresolved D. V was pared by 0 bases and J by 8 bases, with 12 bases between. CDR3 length: 14 residues. Germline CDR1 is SGHRS and CDR2 is YFSETQ. The chain's CDR3 is CASSLESRGDEQFF. In nucleotides, the CDR3 is TGCGCCAGCAGCTTGGAGTCCCGAGGCGATGAGCAGTTCTTC.

The chain uses TRBV15 and TRBJ2-1; no definite D call. Germline assignment: CDR1 LNHNV and CDR2 YYDKDF (reference sequence). The CDR3 length is 11 residues. Trimming took off 0 bases at V and 10 bases at J, with 4 bases between the two ends. In DNA, the CDR3 is TGTGCCACCAGCAGAGAAGAGGAGCAGTTCTTC. Its translation is CATSREEEQFF.

The chain carries TRBV7-2 and TRBJ2-2; D not resolved. The germline CDR1 and CDR2 sequences are SGHTA and FQGNSA. The CDR3 runs to 14 residues. Trimming took off 6 bases at V and 5 bases at J, with 13 bases between the two ends. The CDR3 sequence: CASSRAPRTGELFF. The DNA of the CDR3 is TGTGCCAGCAGTCGAGCGCCCCGTACCGGGGAGCTGTTTTTT.

This clone was counted between two and nine times. This CDR3 reads CASSQDRGQQETQYF. CDR3 sequence (DNA): TGTGCCAGCAGCCAAGATCGGGGTCAACAAGAGACCCAGTACTTC. The genes are TRBV4-2 and TRBJ2-5; possibly TRBD2 for D (5 bases). CDR1 is LGHNA, CDR2 YNFKEQ, per germline. The CDR3 runs 15 residues. V was trimmed by 0 bases and J by 2 bases, leaving 10 bases between them.